Below are 26 T cell receptor beta chains sequenced from a single sample in a study of human CD4 T cells and Enterobacteriaceae. Sequencing was performed with immunoSEQ multiplex PCR; in TCRdb, only in-frame clones are kept and a portion is missing. This table has tens of thousands of clones, approximately 80% appearing once. All CD4+ cells other than CD45RA+CCR7+CD95- naive cells were sorted as memory, over 95% pure. The sequencing sample was made of memory CD4+ T cells from blood. These receptors were obtained from a human donor in good health.

The chain uses TRBV19 and TRBJ1-1, with D hard to call. This CDR3 is built from 15 residues. With 5 bases removed from V and 2 bases from J, the gap between germline ends came to 15 bases. Germline V lookup: CDR1 LNHDA, CDR2 SQIVND (reference sequence). In nucleotides, the CDR3 is TGTGCCAGTAGTGGAAGACGGACGGCCAACACTGAAGCTTTCTTT. This encodes CASSGRRTANTEAFF.

V usage is TRBV6-6 and J usage is TRBJ2-3; D is tentatively TRBD1 or TRBD2 (6 bases each). V was trimmed by 6 bases and J by 4 bases, leaving 17 bases between them. CDR1 is MNHNY and CDR2 is SVGAGI in the germline V gene (reference sequence). The CDR3 has 15 residues. CDR3 loop: CASSRRGAEADTQYF. The DNA for the CDR3 is TGTGCCAGCAGCCGAAGGGGGGCCGAAGCAGATACGCAGTATTTT.

This rearrangement joins TRBV27 to TRBJ2-3; D may be TRBD2 (5 bases). This CDR3 contains 14 residues. Germline V lookup: CDR1 MNHEY, CDR2 SMNVEV (reference sequence). V was trimmed by 6 bases and J by 4 bases, leaving 14 bases between them. This chain's CDR3 is CASSRTRLSDTQYF. CDR3 coding DNA: TGTGCCAGCAGCCGAACTCGACTATCAGATACGCAGTATTTT.

The V and J genes are TRBV7-9 and TRBJ1-4; D unclear. Germline values: CDR1 SEHNR, CDR2 FQNEAQ (reference sequence). The V and J ends lost 3 bases and 7 bases respectively, with 12 bases between them. The CDR3 covers 14 residues. The CDR3 loop is CASSFRVEGEKLFF. As DNA, the CDR3 is TGTGCCAGCAGCTTTAGAGTTGAGGGTGAAAAACTGTTTTTT.

The V and J genes are TRBV6-6 and TRBJ2-7; tentatively, D is TRBD2 (5 bases). V was cut by 2 bases and J by 5 bases, with 10 bases left in between. The CDR3 has 13 residues. Germline V gives CDR1 MNHNY, CDR2 SVGAGI (reference sequence). CDR3 sequence: CASSYLRGNEQYF. The CDR3 DNA sequence: TGTGCCAGCAGTTACCTCCGGGGAAACGAGCAGTACTTC.

V and J are TRBV30 and TRBJ2-1; D is unresolved. V dropped 4 bases and J dropped 7 bases, with 11 bases sitting between them. The CDR3 is 12 residues long. CDR1 and CDR2 (germline): GTSNPN, SVGIG (reference sequence). The CDR3 nucleotides read TGTGCCTGGACTCTGGGATTTAATGAGCAGTTCTTC. It encodes CAWTLGFNEQFF.

The V gene is TRBV2, the J gene TRBJ1-1; TRBD1 matches 11 bases. Germline assignment: CDR1 SNHLY and CDR2 FYNNEI. CDR3 size: 14 residues. Losses at the gene ends were 8 bases for V and 5 bases for J; bases not matched to a gene: 7. The CDR3 DNA is TGTGCCAGCGGGGACAGGGGGTGGGGTACTGAAGCTTTCTTT. Its translation is CASGDRGWGTEAFF.

The chain carries TRBV19 and TRBJ2-6; unclear D gene. From germline, CDR1 is LNHDA and CDR2 SQIVND (reference sequence). CDR3 size: 14 residues. Trimming shortened V by 11 bases and J by 2 bases, and 13 bases separated the two germline ends. The CDR3 nucleotides read TGTGCCTCCGTCGGAAACACTGGGGCCAACGTCCTGACTTTC. Translating gives CASVGNTGANVLTF.

The V gene is TRBV2, the J gene TRBJ1-1; 9 bases align to TRBD1. The CDR3 is 15 residues long. With V trimmed by 6 bases and J by 0 bases, 5 bases remained unmatched. Germline-derived CDR1 and CDR2 are SNHLY and FYNNEI. The CDR3: CASRGTGLMNTEAFF. As DNA, the CDR3 is TGTGCCAGCAGAGGGACAGGGCTAATGAACACTGAAGCTTTCTTT.

This chain uses TRBV9 with TRBJ2-2; either TRBD1 or TRBD2 may fit D (6 bases each). V dropped 8 bases and J dropped 4 bases, with 15 bases sitting between them. In germline, CDR1 is SGDLS, CDR2 YYNGEE. This CDR3 region has 14 residues. Here the CDR3 DNA reads TGTGCCAGTACCCAAACGGGGGCCACCGGGGAGCTGTTTTTT. This sequence encodes CASTQTGATGELFF.

The CDR3 DNA is TGTGCCAGCTCACTACAGGGACAGGGTAACGAGCAGTACTTC. Translation: CASSLQGQGNEQYF. The chain joins TRBV18 to TRBJ2-7; 9 bases agree with TRBD1. The CDR3 sequence is 14 residues long. With V trimmed by 4 bases and J by 5 bases, 6 bases remained unmatched. Germline V gene sequence: CDR1 KGHSH, CDR2 LQKENI.

The chain employs TRBV6-5 and TRBJ1-3; D possibly corresponds to TRBD1 (6 bases). The CDR3 consists of 14 residues. Germline values: CDR1 MNHEY, CDR2 SVGAGI. V was shortened by 8 bases and J by 8 bases, with 19 bases between the two germline ends. The CDR3 region has the DNA TGTGCCAGCTGTCGAACAGGGATATCGGACACCATATATTTT. Protein: CASCRTGISDTIYF.

The chain is built from TRBV19 and TRBJ2-1; 14 nucleotides line up with TRBD2. This CDR3 is built from 18 residues. V was clipped by 5 bases and J by 10 bases; unmatched bases: 16. Germline-derived CDR1 and CDR2 are LNHDA and SQIVND (reference sequence). CDR3 protein: CASSSRPRGLAGVSEQFF. The CDR3 DNA is TGTGCCAGTAGTTCCCGTCCTCGGGGACTAGCGGGAGTAAGCGAGCAGTTCTTC.

The chain links TRBV7-2 to TRBJ1-1; TRBD1 aligns across 9 bases. CDR3 length: 14 residues. CDR1 and CDR2 from the germline V gene are SGHTA and FQGNSA. The ends lost 4 bases at V and 5 bases at J; junction bases unmatched: 5. CDR3 sequence: CASSSGQGNTEAFF. The CDR3 nucleotides are TGTGCCAGCAGCTCGGGACAGGGTAATACTGAAGCTTTCTTT.

The rearrangement links TRBV5-4 to TRBJ2-7; 9 bases are a match to TRBD1. V shed 4 bases and J 4 bases; nucleotides not matched to a gene: 6. Germline V gene data show CDR1 as SGHNT and CDR2 as YYREEE (reference sequence). The CDR3 length is 14 residues. CDR3 coding DNA: TGTGCCAGCAGCCGGGGACAGGGTATGTACGAGCAGTACTTC. Encoded protein: CASSRGQGMYEQYF.

The J gene is TRBJ2-7, the V gene TRBV5-1; TRBD2 matches 8 bases. With 1 base clipped from V and 6 bases from J, the junction kept 9 bases outside the gene matches. Germline CDR1 SGHRS, CDR2 YFSETQ. The CDR3 has 15 amino acids. The CDR3 spells CASSLLTSREGEQYF. CDR3 nucleotide sequence: TGCGCCAGCAGCTTGCTTACTAGCCGGGAGGGCGAGCAGTACTTC.

J is TRBJ1-2 and V is TRBV19; TRBD1 matches at 7 bases. The CDR3 has 14 residues. Germline assignment: CDR1 LNHDA and CDR2 SQIVND (reference sequence). V was pared by 7 bases and J by 1 base, with 6 bases of the junction left unmatched. In DNA, the CDR3 is TGTGCCAGTAAGACGGGACAGAATAACTATGGCTACACCTTC. Translated, it gives CASKTGQNNYGYTF. The full variable domain, rest sourced from reference TRBV19 and TRBJ1-2, is DGGITQSPKYLFRKEGQNVTLSCEQNLNHDAMYWYRQDPGQGLRLIYYSQIVNDFQKGDIAEGYSVSREKKESFPLTVTSAQKNPTAFYLCASKTGQNNYGYTFGSGTRLTVV.

This chain joins TRBV28 and TRBJ1-5; D is ambiguous. Germline V gene data show CDR1 as MDHEN and CDR2 as SYDVKM. V gave up 5 bases and J gave up 7 bases, with 24 bases separating them. The CDR3 is 17 residues long. The chain's CDR3 is CASSPEQRSRGNQPQHF. In nucleotides, the CDR3 is TGTGCCAGCAGTCCAGAACAACGGTCCCGGGGTAACCAGCCCCAGCATTTT.

The V call is TRBV13, the J call TRBJ2-5; TRBD2 agrees at 9 bases. Germline CDR1 PRHDT, CDR2 FYEKMQ (reference sequence). The CDR3 contains 15 residues. V lost 5 bases and J lost 4; bases outside the gene matches: 8. The CDR3 spells CASSPPAGGRETQYF. Here the CDR3 DNA reads TGTGCCAGCAGCCCCCCCGCGGGGGGGAGAGAGACCCAGTACTTC.

This sequence joins TRBV27 and TRBJ1-5; D gene ambiguous. V lost 3 bases, J lost 0 bases, and 9 bases lay in between. CDR1 is MNHEY, CDR2 SMNVEV, per germline (reference sequence). This CDR3 has 15 amino acids. The CDR3 sequence is CASSLNYGSNQPQHF. The CDR3 DNA sequence: TGTGCCAGCAGTTTGAATTACGGTAGCAATCAGCCCCAGCATTTT.

The genes are TRBV7-2 and TRBJ1-6; the match to TRBD1 covers 12 bases. Germline CDR1 is SGHTA and CDR2 is FQGNSA. The V segment lost 4 bases and the J segment 9 bases; nucleotides outside the gene matches: 1. The CDR3 consists of 14 residues. The CDR3 coding sequence is TGTGCCAGCAGCTCGGGACAGGGGGCTTCACCCCTCCACTTT. Its protein is CASSSGQGASPLHF.

The chain couples TRBV4-2 to TRBJ1-1; D is uncertain. There are 14 residues in the CDR3. Trimming pared 0 bases from V and 1 base from J, leaving 6 bases between. CDR1 is LGHNA, CDR2 YNFKEQ, per germline. Here the CDR3 DNA reads TGTGCCAGCAGCCAAGAATTGGGGAACACTGAAGCTTTCTTT. Protein product: CASSQELGNTEAFF.

V usage is TRBV5-1 and J usage is TRBJ1-3; no clear D gene. The CDR3 has 14 amino acids. Trimming shortened V by 8 bases and J by 0 bases, and 12 bases separated the two germline ends. Germline V gene sequence: CDR1 SGHRS, CDR2 YFSETQ. As DNA, the CDR3 is TGCGCCAGTAGTCAAGTTGCCTCTGGAAACACCATATATTTT. It yields the protein CASSQVASGNTIYF. Drawing the rest from reference TRBV5-1 and TRBJ1-3, the complete variable domain is KAGVTQTPRYLIKTRGQQVTLSCSPISGHRSVSWYQQTPGQGLQFLFEYFSETQRNKGNFPGRFSGRQFSNSRSEMNVSTLELGDSALYLCASSQVASGNTIYFGEGSWLTVV.

V gene TRBV27 combines with J gene TRBJ1-6; the match to TRBD1 covers 9 bases. This CDR3 is 16 amino acids long. Germline values: CDR1 MNHEY, CDR2 SMNVEV (reference sequence). Trimming took 2 bases from V and 7 from J; bases not matched to a gene: 6. CDR3 coding DNA: TGTGCCAGCAGTTTACGGGACAGGGTTTTAAATTCACCCCTCCACTTT. This translates into CASSLRDRVLNSPLHF.

V gene TRBV18 combines with J gene TRBJ1-1, with a possible D match to TRBD1 (6 bases). The CDR3 runs to 15 residues. Germline CDR1 KGHSH, CDR2 LQKENI. Trimming took 1 base from V and 6 from J, leaving 15 bases between them. DNA for the CDR3: TGTGCCAGCTCACCACTGGAAGGGGGAGGGGCTGAAGCTTTCTTT. It encodes CASSPLEGGGAEAFF.

This chain links TRBV15 with TRBJ1-5, with D possibly being TRBD1 (6 bases). The CDR3 runs 16 residues. Germline V lookup: CDR1 LNHNV, CDR2 YYDKDF (reference sequence). The ends were cut back, 2 bases at V and 5 bases at J, with 16 bases in the middle. Here the CDR3 DNA reads TGTGCCACCAGCAGACGAACAGGGAAGCTTGATCAGCCCCAGCATTTT. Encoded protein: CATSRRTGKLDQPQHF.